This T cell receptor beta chain comes out of a study of T-cell memory formation after mild COVID-19. Study-wide findings and caveats: Clones from the second wave (peaking day 37) had unconfirmed SARS-CoV-2 specificity.

V trimming: 3 bases; J trimming: 6 bases; junction bases outside the gene matches: 6. The CDR3 contains 14 residues. The V gene's germline CDR1 is SGHTA and CDR2 FQGTGA. TCRdb passed the 5' RACE reads through MiXCR, listing each CDR3 protein once. This table holds around 320,000 distinct CDR3 sequences, around 27% found once. On this clonotype: Its antigen is undetermined.

The chain combines TRBV7-3 with TRBJ2-3; 7 positions match TRBD1. The clonotype originates from an adult woman who had mild COVID-19 (a few samples of this study predate the infection). Cell type and time point are not known. Sequencing was carried out using PBMCs or a T cell subset sorted from them (not recorded which). The CDR3 spells CASSLVGGRDTQYF. The CDR3 DNA sequence: TGTGCCAGCAGCTTGGTAGGGGGCCGGGATACGCAGTATTTT.